The rows below give T cell receptor beta chains drawn from one sample of a study of T-cell memory formation after mild COVID-19. TCRdb fed the 5' RACE reads into MiXCR, producing one record per CDR3 protein. The sample shows approximately 300,000 distinct CDR3 sequences, 15% to 20% of them seen only once. Sequencing input: PBMCs or a T cell subset sorted from them (not recorded which). These receptors came from a young man who had mild COVID-19 (a few samples of this study predate the infection). Cell type and time point are not known. Each CDR3 is given with its conserved first and last residue. Each record gives: CDR3 length, D gene, clone size, V gene, J gene, CDR3 protein, CDR3 DNA. D genes are given only for firm matches. Rows may omit the clone size; those that give it use once, few, many or a size class.

17	NA	NA	TRBV10-3	TRBJ2-3	CAISGTRLVPKQDTQYF	TGTGCCATCAGTGGTACACGACTAGTCCCGAAACAAGATACGCAGTATTTT
12	NA	few	TRBV10-3	TRBJ2-2	CAISEGTGELFF	TGTGCCATCAGTGAGGGAACCGGGGAGCTGTTTTTT
16	TRBD1	NA	TRBV12-3/TRBV12-4	TRBJ1-1	CASTTYGGQGTTEAFF	TGTGCCAGCACCACTTATGGGGGACAGGGGACCACTGAAGCTTTCTTT
15	NA	NA	TRBV4-2	TRBJ1-4	CASSQTTGIGEKLFF	TGTGCCAGCAGCCAGACCACAGGGATCGGTGAAAAACTGTTTTTT
15	NA	few	TRBV11-3	TRBJ2-1	CASSLDSAASREQFF	TGTGCCAGCAGCTTAGATTCGGCAGCCTCTCGAGAGCAGTTCTTC
13	TRBD2	many	TRBV7-2	TRBJ2-7	CASSKPGGYEQYF	TGTGCCAGCAGCAAACCGGGAGGCTACGAGCAGTACTTC
15	TRBD2	NA	TRBV7-6	TRBJ2-3	CASSQLAGRTDTQYF	TGTGCCAGCAGCCAACTAGCGGGGAGAACAGATACGCAGTATTTT
16	TRBD1	NA	TRBV7-2	TRBJ2-2	CASSLQTGRSTGELFF	TGTGCCAGCAGCTTACAGACAGGGCGAAGCACCGGGGAGCTGTTTTTT
13	NA	NA	TRBV7-7	TRBJ2-5	CASSAQGSETQYF	TGTGCTAGCAGCGCGCAGGGGTCAGAGACCCAGTACTTC
16	NA	few	TRBV5-1	TRBJ1-1	CASSLTPARGVTEAFF	TGCGCCAGCAGCTTGACGCCCGCGCGGGGAGTCACTGAAGCTTTCTTT
12	NA	NA	TRBV7-6	TRBJ2-3	CASSPSVARLYF	TGTGCCAGCAGCCCATCGGTGGCCCGGTTGTATTTT
14	NA	few	TRBV5-1	TRBJ1-3	CASSKSRSGNTIYF	TGCGCCAGCAGCAAGAGCCGCTCTGGAAACACCATATATTTT
12	NA	few	TRBV7-6	TRBJ1-3	CASSPDGNTIYF	TGTGCCAGCAGCCCGGACGGAAACACCATATATTTT
15	NA	NA	TRBV6-5	TRBJ2-7	CASGIGGPRSYEQYF	TGTGCCAGTGGGATAGGAGGGCCCAGGTCCTACGAGCAGTACTTC
14	NA	NA	TRBV28	TRBJ1-5	CASSLIAGNQPQHF	TGTGCCAGCAGTTTGATCGCAGGTAATCAGCCCCAGCATTTT
14	NA	NA	TRBV7-2	TRBJ2-5	CASSFPDDRGTQYF	TGTGCCAGCAGCTTCCCGGACGATAGGGGGACCCAGTACTTC
15	NA	few	TRBV9	TRBJ2-2	CASSVRLTYDGELFF	TGTGCCAGCAGCGTCCGCCTTACTTATGACGGGGAGCTGTTTTTT
15	NA	NA	TRBV11-2	TRBJ1-1	CASSLLRGSDTEAFF	TGTGCCAGCAGCTTACTAAGGGGGTCGGACACTGAAGCTTTCTTT
14	TRBD1	NA	TRBV29-1	TRBJ2-4	CSVTGQIAKNIQYF	TGCAGCGTTACGGGACAGATAGCCAAAAACATTCAGTACTTC
16	NA	few	TRBV15	TRBJ2-3	CATSRDRRVSTDTQYF	TGTGCCACCAGCAGAGATAGAAGAGTAAGCACAGATACGCAGTATTTT
16	NA	few	TRBV20-1	TRBJ1-2	CSASDPSARRISGYTF	TGCAGTGCTAGTGATCCCTCGGCCAGGCGCATCTCGGGCTACACCTTC
13	NA	NA	TRBV2	TRBJ2-7	CASSAGTGYEQYF	TGTGCCAGCAGTGCGGGGACCGGGTACGAGCAGTACTTC
15	TRBD2	few	TRBV6-2/TRBV6-3	TRBJ2-5	CASSPWTSGPETQYF	TGTGCCAGCAGCCCTTGGACTAGCGGACCAGAGACCCAGTACTTC
13	NA	many	TRBV5-6	TRBJ2-2	CASSLVRTGELFF	TGTGCCAGCAGCTTGGTCAGGACCGGGGAGCTGTTTTTT
16	NA	few	TRBV7-2	TRBJ2-4	CASSFSPSVIKNIQYF	TGTGCCAGCAGCTTCTCTCCCTCGGTTATCAAAAACATTCAGTACTTC
14	NA	NA	TRBV7-8	TRBJ2-7	CASSLALKGYEQYF	TGTGCCAGCAGCTTAGCCCTGAAGGGGTACGAGCAGTACTTC
17	NA	few	TRBV6-5	TRBJ2-2	CASSYQGGWLTTGELFF	TGTGCCAGCAGTTACCAGGGGGGTTGGTTGACCACCGGGGAGCTGTTTTTT
15	TRBD1	NA	TRBV9	TRBJ2-1	CASSRLRTGNNEQFF	TGTGCCAGCAGCCGCTTGAGGACAGGGAACAATGAGCAGTTCTTC
13	NA	NA	TRBV6-5	TRBJ1-6	CASSYGGESPLHF	TGTGCCAGCAGTTATGGGGGGGAGTCACCCCTCCACTTT
17	TRBD2	few	TRBV9	TRBJ2-2	CASSAPSGGLNTGELFF	TGTGCCAGCAGCGCACCCTCGGGGGGGCTGAACACCGGGGAGCTGTTTTTT
16	TRBD2	NA	TRBV7-9	TRBJ2-3	CASSWGGLAARDTQYF	TGTGCCAGCAGCTGGGGGGGACTAGCCGCCCGGGATACGCAGTATTTT
14	NA	NA	TRBV4-1	TRBJ1-4	CASSQGASSEKLFF	TGCGCCAGCAGCCAAGGAGCTAGCAGTGAAAAACTGTTTTTT
16	TRBD1	NA	TRBV5-4	TRBJ1-2	CASSSAGTAANYGYTF	TGTGCCAGCAGTTCGGCCGGGACAGCAGCTAACTATGGCTACACCTTC
14	TRBD1	few	TRBV6-5	TRBJ2-7	CASSRGQARYEQYF	TGTGCCAGCAGTCGGGGACAGGCACGCTACGAGCAGTACTTC
16	TRBD2	NA	TRBV5-1	TRBJ2-3	CASSLAGLGGTDTQYF	TGCGCCAGCAGCTTGGCTGGACTAGGGGGCACAGATACGCAGTATTTT
14	NA	NA	TRBV7-2	TRBJ2-7	CASSLGLRGREQYF	TGTGCCAGCAGCTTAGGTCTCCGGGGGCGCGAGCAGTACTTC
16	TRBD2	NA	TRBV7-2	TRBJ2-3	CASSLLAGGAPDTQYF	TGTGCCAGCAGCCTCCTAGCGGGGGGGGCCCCAGATACGCAGTATTTT
13	NA	NA	TRBV10-3	TRBJ1-2	CAIAPDFNYGYTF	TGTGCCATCGCCCCTGATTTTAACTATGGCTACACCTTC
13	NA	few	TRBV7-2	TRBJ2-5	CASSSGQKETQYF	TGTGCCAGCAGCTCAGGACAGAAAGAGACCCAGTACTTC
14	NA	NA	TRBV12-3/TRBV12-4	TRBJ2-3	CASSDGAVADTQYF	TGTGCCAGCAGCGACGGGGCGGTCGCAGATACGCAGTATTTT
15	NA	NA	TRBV6-5	TRBJ2-3	CASSYAISHTDTQYF	TGTGCCAGCAGTTACGCTATTAGTCACACAGATACGCAGTATTTT
14	TRBD1	NA	TRBV5-1	TRBJ1-5	CASSPQGAGQPQHF	TGCGCCAGCAGCCCACAGGGGGCTGGGCAGCCCCAGCATTTT
14	NA	many	TRBV27	TRBJ1-5	CASALTTVNQPQHF	TGTGCCAGTGCCCTCACGACAGTCAATCAGCCCCAGCATTTT
11	NA	NA	TRBV30	TRBJ1-2	CAWRTGWGYTF	TGTGCCTGGAGGACAGGCTGGGGCTACACCTTC
17	NA	few	TRBV7-8	TRBJ1-1	CASSLSGAWGTHTEAFF	TGTGCCAGCAGCTTATCAGGGGCCTGGGGGACGCACACTGAAGCTTTCTTT
14	TRBD1	NA	TRBV5-1	TRBJ1-1	CASSPMDRIGKDFF	TGCGCCAGCAGCCCCATGGACAGGATCGGGAAGGATTTCTTT
19	NA	many	TRBV14	TRBJ2-6	CASSHPRSRRSSGANVLTF	TGTGCCAGCAGCCATCCAAGGAGCAGGCGAAGCTCTGGGGCCAACGTCCTGACTTTC
15	NA	NA	TRBV15	TRBJ1-1	CATSRVTAPNTEAFF	TGTGCCACCAGCCGAGTTACAGCTCCGAACACTGAAGCTTTCTTT
12	NA	NA	TRBV6-5	TRBJ1-2	CASREPAYGYTF	TGTGCCAGCAGAGAGCCTGCCTATGGCTACACCTTC
16	TRBD2	NA	TRBV7-2	TRBJ2-3	CASSLALAGGADTQYF	TGTGCCAGCAGCTTAGCGCTAGCGGGGGGAGCAGATACGCAGTATTTT
15	NA	NA	TRBV5-6	TRBJ2-3	CASSRDAYGTDTQYF	TGTGCCAGCAGTCGGGACGCCTACGGAACAGATACGCAGTATTTT
15	NA	NA	TRBV7-2	TRBJ2-1	CASSLGQQVYNEQFF	TGTGCCAGCAGCTTAGGACAGCAAGTCTACAATGAGCAGTTCTTC
15	NA	NA	TRBV5-1	TRBJ1-1	CASSLVGEGDTEAFF	TGCGCCAGCAGCTTGGTGGGGGAGGGCGACACTGAAGCTTTCTTT